This T cell receptor (beta chain) comes out of a study of control samples from healthy donors and cancer patients (TCRdb year 2020). The method behind the library was the immunoSEQ multiplex PCR assay. TCRdb stores this immuneACCESS table with in-frame sequences only. Part of the clones is absent; in the studies checked, under half of the shortfall reflects unresolved V genes, and no reason is known for the rest. The sample table shows 15,000 to 20,000 clones, and 88% are seen once. The top ten hold about 10% of the sample. On this clone itself: Its cognate antigen has yet to be identified. No much larger clone is present one base from it, and per-base qualities are unavailable.

The germline ends are 11 bases apart after V is trimmed by 4 bases and J by 1 base. The CDR3 contains 15 residues, cysteine and phenylalanine counted. Only the CDR3 part of the read is kept: 45 bases, read in frame from the first base. Looking up the germline V gene yields CDR1 SGHDN and CDR2 FVKESK. The sequenced sample was PBMCs. Rearrangement joined TRBV14 to TRBJ2-1, and perhaps TRBD1 as D gene, on 6 matching bases. This TCR derives from a woman aged 55-70 years with head and neck cancer. The sequenced DNA: TGTGCCAGCAGCCCAGGGGCTTATTCCTACAATGAGCAGTTCTTC. This yields the protein CASSPGAYSYNEQFF. The variable domain in full, with residues beyond the CDR3 obtained from the reference TRBV14 and TRBJ2-1 genes, is EAGVTQFPSHSVIEKGQTVTLRCDPISGHDNLYWYRRVMGKEIKFLLHFVKESKQDESGMPNNRFLAERTGGTYSTLKVQPAELEDSGVYFCASSPGAYSYNEQFFGPGTRLTVL.